The 20 T cell receptor beta chains below all came from one sample that was sequenced in a study of cytomegalovirus exposure and HLA in healthy donors. The method was immunoSEQ multiplex PCR; TCRdb's version includes in-frame clones alone and lacks a portion of them. The sample includes about 400,000 clones, roughly 85% of them seen just once. Sequencing was carried out using PBMCs. The origin of the receptors is a woman between 18 and 30 years old in good health and CMV-seronegative.

The chain employs TRBV6-6 and TRBJ2-3, with D maybe TRBD1 (5 bases). The CDR3 sequence is 14 residues long. Germline V CDR1 and CDR2: MNHNY, SVGAGI (reference sequence). Trimming took off 7 bases at V and 1 base at J, with 12 bases between the two ends. CDR3 amino acids: CASTMGRRTDTQYF. The CDR3 bases are TGTGCCAGCACCATGGGGCGTCGCACAGATACGCAGTATTTT.

The sample holds a few counts of this clone. V is TRBV27 and J is TRBJ2-3; a possible D gene is TRBD2 (6 bases). This CDR3 has 20 residues. Germline V gene data show CDR1 as MNHEY and CDR2 as SMNVEV (reference sequence). Deletions cut 5 bases from V and 2 bases from J, with 29 bases between. The CDR3: CASSASGRTPFRLVTDTQYF. Here the CDR3 DNA reads TGTGCCAGCAGTGCCTCAGGGAGGACCCCCTTTAGACTGGTCACAGATACGCAGTATTTT.

The chain recombines TRBV7-8 with TRBJ1-2; D is ambiguous. This CDR3 spans 14 amino acids. With 3 bases removed from V and 7 bases from J, the gap between germline ends came to 15 bases. In germline, CDR1 is SGHVS, CDR2 FQNEAQ. Here the CDR3 reads CASSFNGIPLGYTF. As DNA, the CDR3 is TGTGCCAGCAGCTTTAACGGGATCCCCCTTGGCTACACCTTC.

This chain connects TRBV2 to TRBJ1-4, with D possibly matching TRBD1 (5 bases). The ends were cut back, 4 bases at V and 6 bases at J, with 12 bases in the middle. Germline V gene lookup returns CDR1 SNHLY and CDR2 FYNNEI. The CDR3 has 14 residues. CDR3 nucleotide sequence: TGTGCCAGCAGTGCAGGGTCAGATTATGAAAAACTGTTTTTT. Protein: CASSAGSDYEKLFF. The variable domain in full, completed from reference TRBV2 and TRBJ1-4, reads EPEVTQTPSHQVTQMGQEVILRCVPISNHLYFYWYRQILGQKVEFLVSFYNNEISEKSEIFDDQFSVERPDGSNFTLKIRSTKLEDSAMYFCASSAGSDYEKLFFGSGTQLSVL.

This clone appeared a single time. The chain joins TRBV6-1 to TRBJ2-7; TRBD1 matches 7 bases. With V trimmed by 4 bases and J by 3 bases, 9 bases remained unmatched. The CDR3 is 15 amino acids. The V gene's germline CDR1 is MNHNS and CDR2 SASEGT. CDR3 protein: CASSVRRDSIYEQYF. CDR3 nucleotide sequence: TGTGCCAGCAGTGTCCGACGGGACAGTATCTACGAGCAGTACTTC.

The rearrangement joins TRBV6-6 to TRBJ2-3; unclear D gene. Trimming removed 2 bases from V and 3 bases from J, with 6 bases in between. Germline CDR1 MNHNY, CDR2 SVGAGI (reference sequence). CDR3 length equals 13 residues. The DNA of the CDR3 is TGTGCCAGCAGTTACCCGGAGACAGATACGCAGTATTTT. The encoded protein is CASSYPETDTQYF.

This chain links TRBV2 with TRBJ2-5; 11 bases map to TRBD1. The CDR3 consists of 17 residues. Germline V gene sequence: CDR1 SNHLY, CDR2 FYNNEI. Trimming removed 6 bases from V and 3 bases from J; junction bases left unmatched: 12. As DNA, the CDR3 is TGTGCCAGCAGCGAAACCCGGACAGGGGGCAGGAAAGAGACCCAGTACTTC. It encodes CASSETRTGGRKETQYF.

This clone was recorded only once. CDR3 residues: CASSPDLGQEQFF. CDR3 sequence (DNA): TGTGCCAGCAGTCCTGACCTAGGACAGGAGCAGTTCTTC. The chain combines TRBV6-5 with TRBJ2-1, with a possible D match to TRBD1 (6 bases). The CDR3 extends over 13 amino acids. Deletions cut 5 bases from V and 10 bases from J, with 15 bases between. From germline, CDR1 is MNHEY and CDR2 SVGAGI.

The chain links TRBV7-2 to TRBJ2-1, with D perhaps matching TRBD2 (5 bases). The germline gives CDR1 SGHTA, CDR2 FQGNSA. Trimming took 3 bases from V and 2 from J, leaving 11 bases between them. This CDR3 has 15 residues. CDR3 in amino acids: CASSFRETAYNEQFF. The CDR3, as DNA: TGTGCCAGCAGCTTCCGGGAAACCGCCTACAATGAGCAGTTCTTC.

V is TRBV10-1 and J is TRBJ1-2; no definite D call. The V and J ends lost 1 base and 7 bases respectively, with 10 bases between them. CDR3 length equals 13 residues. Germline loops: CDR1 WNHNN, CDR2 SYGVQD (reference sequence). The CDR3 nucleotides read TGCGCCAGCAGTGAGTTCTTAGAGGCTGGCTACACCTTC. Translated, it gives CASSEFLEAGYTF.

The V call is TRBV5-1, the J call TRBJ2-5; a possible D gene is TRBD2 (7 bases). Trimming pared 7 bases from V and 5 bases from J, leaving 15 bases between. CDR1 SGHRS and CDR2 YFSETQ come from the germline V gene. The CDR3 is made up of 13 amino acids. The CDR3 spells CASGSGRGETQYF. The CDR3 DNA is TGCGCCAGCGGATCGGGGAGGGGGGAGACCCAGTACTTC.

The rearrangement uses TRBV5-4 and TRBJ1-5, with D perhaps matching TRBD1 (5 bases). There are 13 residues in the CDR3. V was pared by 3 bases and J by 7 bases, with 11 bases between. The germline V gene encodes CDR1 SGHNT and CDR2 YYREEE (reference sequence). The CDR3 bases are TGTGCCAGCAGCTCCCTACAGGACCAGCCCCAGCATTTT. Translation gives CASSSLQDQPQHF.

The V gene is TRBV7-9, the J gene TRBJ2-5; TRBD2 matches at 11 bases. The germline gives CDR1 SEHNR, CDR2 FQNEAQ (reference sequence). The CDR3 extends over 15 amino acids. Germline trimming cut 5 bases from V and 4 bases from J; bases unmatched to any gene: 6. The CDR3 sequence is CASSPRTSGLETQYF. CDR3 DNA: TGTGCCAGCAGCCCGCGGACTAGCGGGTTAGAGACCCAGTACTTC.

The chain couples TRBV29-1 to TRBJ1-5; unclear D gene. Germline V gene data show CDR1 as SQVTM and CDR2 as ANQGSEA. CDR3 length: 13 amino acids. Trimming left V 5 bases short and J 1 base short, with 9 bases between. CDR3 nucleotides: TGCAGCGTTAGAACAGAGAGCAATCAGCCCCAGCATTTT. It encodes CSVRTESNQPQHF.

This chain joins TRBV5-1 and TRBJ1-3; maybe TRBD1 (6 bases). The CDR3 is 16 residues long. The germline V and J ends were trimmed by 0 bases and 0 bases, with 10 bases remaining between them. Germline loops: CDR1 SGHRS, CDR2 YFSETQ. CDR3 sequence reads: CASSLGRGYSGNTIYF. The CDR3 DNA reads as TGCGCCAGCAGCTTGGGCAGGGGTTACTCTGGAAACACCATATATTTT.

This rearrangement joins TRBV10-1 to TRBJ2-2; no definite D call. Trimming pared 6 bases from V and 8 bases from J, leaving 13 bases between. The CDR3 is made up of 13 amino acids. Germline V gene lookup returns CDR1 WNHNN and CDR2 SYGVQD (reference sequence). The CDR3 loop reads CASSRVPGGELFF. DNA of the CDR3: TGCGCCAGCAGCCGGGTACCCGGAGGGGAGCTGTTTTTT.

The V gene is TRBV19, the J gene TRBJ1-5; perhaps TRBD1 as D (6 bases). Per the germline V gene, CDR1 is LNHDA and CDR2 is SQIVND (reference sequence). The length of the CDR3 is 13 residues. Trimming cost V 8 bases and J 5 bases, with 13 bases left between them. The CDR3 region has the DNA TGTGCCAGTGGGGACACTCTTGATCAGCCCCAGCATTTT. Encoded protein: CASGDTLDQPQHF.

The genes are TRBV30 and TRBJ2-3, with 7 bases lining up with TRBD2. Germline assignment: CDR1 GTSNPN and CDR2 SVGIG (reference sequence). V shed 0 bases, J shed 5 bases, and the junction held 2 bases outside the gene matches. The CDR3 is 13 residues long. CDR3 sequence: CAWSVRGGDTQYF. The CDR3 nucleotides read TGTGCCTGGAGTGTACGCGGGGGAGATACGCAGTATTTT.

This chain joins TRBV5-1 and TRBJ1-1; the D gene is possibly TRBD1 (5 bases). CDR1 and CDR2 from the germline V gene are SGHRS and YFSETQ. Trimming removed 9 bases from V and 0 bases from J, with 12 bases in between. The CDR3 extends over 13 amino acids. This CDR3 reads CATAGGMNTEAFF. The CDR3 DNA follows: TGCGCCACCGCCGGGGGGATGAACACTGAAGCTTTCTTT.

J is TRBJ2-2 and V is TRBV27; unclear D gene. CDR3 length equals 14 residues. Germline CDR1 and CDR2: MNHEY and SMNVEV (reference sequence). The ends were cut back, 2 bases at V and 1 base at J, with 5 bases in the middle. CDR3 residues: CASSLRVNTGELFF. The CDR3 nucleotides are TGTGCCAGCAGTTTACGGGTGAACACCGGGGAGCTGTTTTTT.